This is a list of T cell receptor beta chains from one sample in a study of blood T cell repertoires in COVID-19. This table comes from immunoSEQ multiplex PCR, and its TCRdb copy is limited to in-frame clones, with some not included. Of around 24,000 clones in the sample, roughly nine tenths are singletons; the top ten hold roughly 7.6%. Sequences were obtained from peripheral blood. The receptor set was obtained from a human donor in a cohort sampled during active COVID-19. Both conserved end residues are part of each CDR3. D genes are given only for firm matches. The size entry is marked missing in some rows and otherwise reads once, few, many or a size class.

TRBJ1-3	TRBD1	TRBV6-6	-	TGTGCCAGCAGTTACCCAACAGGGGGCCTTGGAAACACCATATATTTT	CASSYPTGGLGNTIYF
TRBJ1-5	-	TRBV21-1	-	TGTGCCAGCAGCAAGTGGGGGAAGCGGGTTCAGCCCCAGCATTTT	CASSKWGKRVQPQHF
TRBJ1-1	-	TRBV7-9	-	TGTGCCTGCGAAAGACTCCCCGGAGAAGCTTTCTTT	CACERLPGEAFF
TRBJ2-3	-	TRBV5-6	-	TGTGCCAGCAGCCGAGCGGATACGCAGTATTTT	CASSRADTQYF
TRBJ1-5	TRBD1	TRBV3-1/TRBV3-2	-	TGTGCCAGCAGCCAAACCGGGACAGGGAGTCAGCCCCAGCATTTT	CASSQTGTGSQPQHF
TRBJ2-1	-	TRBV19	medium-sized	TGTGCCAGTAGTATGGACTCAAGCTCCTACAATGAGCAGTTCTTC	CASSMDSSSYNEQFF
TRBJ2-7	TRBD2	TRBV10-3	-	TGTGCCATCAGTGAACTAGCGGGCTACGAGCAGTACTTC	CAISELAGYEQYF
TRBJ2-2	TRBD2	TRBV7-2	once	TGTGCCAGCAGCTTAGATGGGACTAGCGGGAGAACCGGGGAGCTGTTTTTT	CASSLDGTSGRTGELFF
TRBJ1-1	-	TRBV9	-	TGTGCCAGCAATCCTGGTACAGGAGCCACTGAAGCTTTCTTT	CASNPGTGATEAFF
TRBJ2-2	TRBD2	TRBV5-4	few	TGTGCCAGCAGCGTGCAGCGGGGGGGGGAGCTGTTTTTT	CASSVQRGGELFF
TRBJ2-7	TRBD2	TRBV5-1	-	TGCGCCAGCAGCTCCATTACTACTAGCGGGAGGGCCTACGAGCAGTACTTC	CASSSITTSGRAYEQYF
TRBJ1-4	-	TRBV15	few	TGTGCCACCAGCGACGGGACAACTAATGAAAAACTGTTTTTT	CATSDGTTNEKLFF
TRBJ2-4	TRBD1	TRBV19	-	TGTGCCAGTAGGCAACCGGGACAGGGGGCGAACATTCAGTACTTC	CASRQPGQGANIQYF
TRBJ2-7	-	TRBV2	-	TGTGCCAGCAGTGAATCAAGGGGCACAGGCGAGCAGTACTTC	CASSESRGTGEQYF
TRBJ2-3	TRBD2	TRBV15	-	TGTGCCACCAGCAGATCTCGGACTAGCGGGACCTCAGATACGCAGTATTTT	CATSRSRTSGTSDTQYF
TRBJ1-4	-	TRBV2	few	TGTGCCAGCTTACAGTCTAGGGGGGAAAAACTGTTTTTT	CASLQSRGEKLFF
TRBJ2-7	TRBD1	TRBV28	-	TGTGCCAGCAGTCTCCGGGACAGGGTCTACGAGCAGTACTTC	CASSLRDRVYEQYF
TRBJ1-1	-	TRBV29-1	once	TGCAGCGTTGCACTGACTCTGAACACTGAAGCTTTCTTT	CSVALTLNTEAFF